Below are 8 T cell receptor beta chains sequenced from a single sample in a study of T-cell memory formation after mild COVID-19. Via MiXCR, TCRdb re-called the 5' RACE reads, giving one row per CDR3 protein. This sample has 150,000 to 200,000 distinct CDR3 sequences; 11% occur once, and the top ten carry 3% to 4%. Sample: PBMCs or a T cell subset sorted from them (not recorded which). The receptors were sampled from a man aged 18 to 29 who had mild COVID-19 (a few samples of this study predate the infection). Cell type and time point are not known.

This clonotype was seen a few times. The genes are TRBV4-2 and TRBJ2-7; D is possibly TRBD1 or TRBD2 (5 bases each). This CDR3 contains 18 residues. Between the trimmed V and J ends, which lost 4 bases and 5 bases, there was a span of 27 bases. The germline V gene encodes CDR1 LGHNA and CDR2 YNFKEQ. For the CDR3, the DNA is TGTGCCAGCAGCCCACAAGCGCCCCTTGGGGGAATGATCAACGAGCAGTACTTC. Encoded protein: CASSPQAPLGGMINEQYF.

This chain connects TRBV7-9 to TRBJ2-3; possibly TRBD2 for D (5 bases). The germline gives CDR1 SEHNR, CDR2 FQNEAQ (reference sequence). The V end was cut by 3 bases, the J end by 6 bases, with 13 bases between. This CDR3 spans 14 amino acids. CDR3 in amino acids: CASSLTQSGDTQYF. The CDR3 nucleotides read TGTGCCAGCAGCTTGACTCAGTCGGGGGATACGCAGTATTTT. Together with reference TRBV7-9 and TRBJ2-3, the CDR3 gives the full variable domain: DTGVSQNPRHKITKRGQNVTFRCDPISEHNRLYWYRQTLGQGPEFLTYFQNEAQLEKSRLLSDRFSAERPKGSFSTLEIQRTEQGDSAMYLCASSLTQSGDTQYFGPGTRLTVL.

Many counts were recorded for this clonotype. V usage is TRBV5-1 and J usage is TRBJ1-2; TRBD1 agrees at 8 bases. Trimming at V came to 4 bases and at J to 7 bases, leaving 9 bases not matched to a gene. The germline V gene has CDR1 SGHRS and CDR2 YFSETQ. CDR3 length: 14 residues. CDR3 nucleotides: TGCGCCAGCAGCGCCCGACAGGGGAGATCTGGCTACACCTTC. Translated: CASSARQGRSGYTF. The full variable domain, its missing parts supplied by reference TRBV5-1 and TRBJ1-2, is KAGVTQTPRYLIKTRGQQVTLSCSPISGHRSVSWYQQTPGQGLQFLFEYFSETQRNKGNFPGRFSGRQFSNSRSEMNVSTLELGDSALYLCASSARQGRSGYTFGSGTRLTVV.

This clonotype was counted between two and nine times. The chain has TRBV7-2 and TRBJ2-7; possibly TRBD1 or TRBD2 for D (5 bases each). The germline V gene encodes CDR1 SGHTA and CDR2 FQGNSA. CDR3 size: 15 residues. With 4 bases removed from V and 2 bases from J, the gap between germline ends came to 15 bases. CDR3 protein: CASSYSGTEAYEQYF. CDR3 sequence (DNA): TGTGCCAGCAGCTACTCCGGGACGGAAGCCTACGAGCAGTACTTC.

The DNA of the CDR3 is TGTGCCAGCAGCTTAGGCGGGGTAACCTCTGGAAACACCATATATTTT. Protein: CASSLGGVTSGNTIYF. The V gene is TRBV7-9, the J gene TRBJ1-3, with D unresolved. The germline V gene encodes CDR1 SEHNR and CDR2 FQNEAQ (reference sequence). The V gene lost 1 base and the J gene lost 0 bases, with 10 bases spanning the gap. The CDR3 is 16 amino acids.

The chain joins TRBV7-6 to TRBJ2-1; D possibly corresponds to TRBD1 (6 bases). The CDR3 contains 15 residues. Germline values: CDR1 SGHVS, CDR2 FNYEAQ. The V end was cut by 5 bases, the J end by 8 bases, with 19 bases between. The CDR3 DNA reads TGTGCCAGCAGCCGTCTTGCCGGTCCAGGGGATGAGCAGTTCTTC. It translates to CASSRLAGPGDEQFF.

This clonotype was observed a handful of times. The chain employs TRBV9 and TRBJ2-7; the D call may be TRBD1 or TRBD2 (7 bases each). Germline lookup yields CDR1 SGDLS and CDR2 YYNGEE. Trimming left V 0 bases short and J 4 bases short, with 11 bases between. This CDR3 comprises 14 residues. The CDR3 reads CASSVGEGAYEQYF. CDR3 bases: TGTGCCAGCAGCGTAGGGGAGGGGGCATACGAGCAGTACTTC.

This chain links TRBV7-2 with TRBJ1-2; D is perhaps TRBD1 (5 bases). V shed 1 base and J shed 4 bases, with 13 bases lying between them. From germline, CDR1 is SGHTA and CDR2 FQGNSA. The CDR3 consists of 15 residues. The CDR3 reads CASSLGPGDGYGYTF. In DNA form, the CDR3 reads TGTGCCAGCAGCTTAGGCCCGGGGGATGGCTATGGCTACACCTTC.